Below, 2 T cell receptor beta chains from the same sample are listed, as sequenced in a study of blood T cell repertoires in COVID-19. Sequenced by immunoSEQ multiplex PCR; TCRdb stores in-frame clones only, minus some. Found here are under 200,000 clones, roughly 85% of them singletons; the top ten hold 1% to 1.2%. Sequencing was done on a sample of peripheral blood. All receptors come from a man aged 40-49 years with acute or convalescent COVID-19.

V is TRBV2 and J is TRBJ1-2, with unresolved D. The CDR3 sequence is 12 residues long. CDR1 and CDR2 (germline): SNHLY, FYNNEI. The V end was cut by 7 bases, the J end by 8 bases, with 14 bases between. This chain's CDR3 is CASTNGGNGYTF. The DNA of the CDR3 is TGTGCCAGCACCAACGGAGGGAACGGCTACACCTTC.

The rearrangement links TRBV6-5 to TRBJ1-4; 8 nucleotides agree with TRBD1. The V gene end was trimmed by 2 bases and the J gene end by 5 bases; junction bases not matched to a gene: 1. Per germline, CDR1 MNHEY and CDR2 SVGAGI. This CDR3 contains 14 residues. In DNA, the CDR3 is TGTGCCAGCAGTTACAGGGACAGGAATGAAAAACTGTTTTTT. Its translation is CASSYRDRNEKLFF.